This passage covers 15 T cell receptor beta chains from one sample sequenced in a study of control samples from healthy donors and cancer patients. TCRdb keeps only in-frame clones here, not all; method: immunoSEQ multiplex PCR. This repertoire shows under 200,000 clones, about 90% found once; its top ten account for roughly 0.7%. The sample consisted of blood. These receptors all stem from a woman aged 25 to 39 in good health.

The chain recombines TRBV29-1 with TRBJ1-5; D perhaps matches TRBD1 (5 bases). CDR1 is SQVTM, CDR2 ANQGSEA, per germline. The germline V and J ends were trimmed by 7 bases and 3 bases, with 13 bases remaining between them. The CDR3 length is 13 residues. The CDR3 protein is CSARVDTNQPQHF. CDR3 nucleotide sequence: TGCAGCGCCCGGGTGGACACCAATCAGCCCCAGCATTTT.

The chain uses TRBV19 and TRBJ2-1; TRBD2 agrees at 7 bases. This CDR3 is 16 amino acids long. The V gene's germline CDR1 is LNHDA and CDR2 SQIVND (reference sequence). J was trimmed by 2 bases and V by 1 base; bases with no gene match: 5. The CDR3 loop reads CASSIALAIAYNEQFF. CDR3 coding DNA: TGTGCCAGTAGTATAGCACTAGCGATCGCCTACAATGAGCAGTTCTTC. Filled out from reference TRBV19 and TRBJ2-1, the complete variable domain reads DGGITQSPKYLFRKEGQNVTLSCEQNLNHDAMYWYRQDPGQGLRLIYYSQIVNDFQKGDIAEGYSVSREKKESFPLTVTSAQKNPTAFYLCASSIALAIAYNEQFFGPGTRLTVL.

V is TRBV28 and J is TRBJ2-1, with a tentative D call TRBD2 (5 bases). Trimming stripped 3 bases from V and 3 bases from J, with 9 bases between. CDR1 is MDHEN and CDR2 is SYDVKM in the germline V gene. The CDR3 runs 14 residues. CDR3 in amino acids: CASSFRGYYNEQFF. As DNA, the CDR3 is TGTGCCAGCAGTTTTCGAGGGTACTACAATGAGCAGTTCTTC. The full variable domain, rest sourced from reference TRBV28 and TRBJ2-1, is DVKVTQSSRYLVKRTGEKVFLECVQDMDHENMFWYRQDPGLGLRLIYFSYDVKMKEKGDIPEGYSVSREKKERFSLILESASTNQTSMYLCASSFRGYYNEQFFGPGTRLTVL.

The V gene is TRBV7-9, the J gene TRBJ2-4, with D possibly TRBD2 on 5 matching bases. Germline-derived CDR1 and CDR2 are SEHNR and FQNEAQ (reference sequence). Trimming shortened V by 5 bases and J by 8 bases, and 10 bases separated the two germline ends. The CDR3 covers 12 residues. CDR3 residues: CASSPPRDIQYF. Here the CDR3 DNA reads TGTGCCAGCAGCCCGCCGCGGGACATTCAGTACTTC. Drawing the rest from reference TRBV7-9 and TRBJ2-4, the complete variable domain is DTGVSQNPRHKITKRGQNVTFRCDPISEHNRLYWYRQTLGQGPEFLTYFQNEAQLEKSRLLSDRFSAERPKGSFSTLEIQRTEQGDSAMYLCASSPPRDIQYFGAGTRLSVL.

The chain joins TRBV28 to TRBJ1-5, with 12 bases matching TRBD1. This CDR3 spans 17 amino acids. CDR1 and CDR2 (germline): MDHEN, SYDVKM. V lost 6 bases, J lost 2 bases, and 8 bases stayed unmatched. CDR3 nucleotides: TGTGCCAGCAGCCTCGGGGGACAGGGGGCGGGCAATCAGCCCCAGCATTTT. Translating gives CASSLGGQGAGNQPQHF.

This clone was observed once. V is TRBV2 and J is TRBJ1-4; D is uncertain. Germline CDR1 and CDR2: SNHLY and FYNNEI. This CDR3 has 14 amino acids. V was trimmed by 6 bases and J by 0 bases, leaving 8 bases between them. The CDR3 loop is CASRKDTTNEKLFF. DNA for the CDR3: TGTGCCAGCAGAAAAGATACAACTAATGAAAAACTGTTTTTT.

CDR3 DNA: TGTGCCAGCAGTTACGGCGGCGGGGGGTACACAGATACGCAGTATTTT. Its translation: CASSYGGGGYTDTQYF. V usage is TRBV6-5 and J usage is TRBJ2-3; 8 nucleotides agree with TRBD2. CDR1 is MNHEY, CDR2 SVGAGI, per germline. This CDR3 spans 16 amino acids. V shed 2 bases and J 2 bases; nucleotides not matched to a gene: 6.

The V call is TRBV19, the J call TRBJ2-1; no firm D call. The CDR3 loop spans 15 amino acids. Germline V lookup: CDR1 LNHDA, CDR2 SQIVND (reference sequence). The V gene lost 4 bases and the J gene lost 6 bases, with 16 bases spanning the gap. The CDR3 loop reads CASSTHRLATNEQFF. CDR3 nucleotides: TGTGCCAGTAGTACACATCGACTGGCCACCAATGAGCAGTTCTTC.

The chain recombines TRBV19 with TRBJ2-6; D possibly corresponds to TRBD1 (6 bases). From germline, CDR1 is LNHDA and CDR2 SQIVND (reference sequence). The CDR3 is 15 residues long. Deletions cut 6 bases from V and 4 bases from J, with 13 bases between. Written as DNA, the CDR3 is TGTGCCAGTAGGATCACAGGGCCAGGGGCCAACGTCCTGACTTTC. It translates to CASRITGPGANVLTF.

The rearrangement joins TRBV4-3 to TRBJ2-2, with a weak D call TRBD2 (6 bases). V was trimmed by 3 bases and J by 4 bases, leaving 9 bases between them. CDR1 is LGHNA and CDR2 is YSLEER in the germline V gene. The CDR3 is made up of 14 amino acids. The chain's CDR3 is CASSHLASTGELFF. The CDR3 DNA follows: TGCGCCAGCAGCCACCTAGCGAGCACCGGGGAGCTGTTTTTT.

Here the CDR3 reads CASSVRGDGRALSTEAFF. CDR3 coding DNA: TGTGCCAGCAGCGTAAGGGGGGACGGGCGGGCCCTTTCCACTGAAGCTTTCTTT. The V and J genes are TRBV9 and TRBJ1-1; maybe TRBD1 (6 bases). V lost 1 base, J lost 4 bases, and 23 bases lay in between. The length of the CDR3 is 18 residues. Looked up from germline, CDR1 is SGDLS and CDR2 is YYNGEE. Full variable domain (missing parts from reference TRBV9 and TRBJ1-1): DSGVTQTPKHLITATGQRVTLRCSPRSGDLSVYWYQQSLDQGLQFLIQYYNGEERAKGNILERFSAQQFPDLHSELNLSSLELGDSALYFCASSVRGDGRALSTEAFFGQGTRLTVV.

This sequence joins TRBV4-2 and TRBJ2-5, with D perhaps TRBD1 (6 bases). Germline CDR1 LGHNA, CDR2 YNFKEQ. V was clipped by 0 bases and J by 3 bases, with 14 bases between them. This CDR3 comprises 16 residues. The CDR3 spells CASSQDRNRVEETQYF. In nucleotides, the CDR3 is TGTGCCAGCAGCCAAGACAGGAACAGGGTAGAAGAGACCCAGTACTTC.

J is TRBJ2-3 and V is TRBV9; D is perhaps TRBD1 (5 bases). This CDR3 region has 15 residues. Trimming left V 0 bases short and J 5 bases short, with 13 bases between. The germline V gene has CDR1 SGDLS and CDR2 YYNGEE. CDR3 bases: TGTGCCAGCAGCGTAGTTGGCAGGGCCGTAGATACGCAGTATTTT. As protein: CASSVVGRAVDTQYF.

The CDR3 loop is CASSLDWVGGAYNEQFF. The CDR3 DNA reads as TGCGCCAGCAGCTTGGATTGGGTGGGGGGCGCATACAATGAGCAGTTCTTC. The chain employs TRBV5-1 and TRBJ2-1, with D perhaps being TRBD1 or TRBD2 (6 bases each). The CDR3 consists of 17 residues. V was trimmed by 0 bases and J by 4 bases, leaving 17 bases between them. Germline CDR1 reads SGHRS; CDR2 reads YFSETQ.

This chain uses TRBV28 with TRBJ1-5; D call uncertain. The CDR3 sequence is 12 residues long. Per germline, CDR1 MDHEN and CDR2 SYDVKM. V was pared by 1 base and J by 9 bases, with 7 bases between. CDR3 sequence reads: CASSLSFRPQHF. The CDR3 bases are TGTGCCAGCAGTTTATCGTTCAGGCCCCAGCATTTT.